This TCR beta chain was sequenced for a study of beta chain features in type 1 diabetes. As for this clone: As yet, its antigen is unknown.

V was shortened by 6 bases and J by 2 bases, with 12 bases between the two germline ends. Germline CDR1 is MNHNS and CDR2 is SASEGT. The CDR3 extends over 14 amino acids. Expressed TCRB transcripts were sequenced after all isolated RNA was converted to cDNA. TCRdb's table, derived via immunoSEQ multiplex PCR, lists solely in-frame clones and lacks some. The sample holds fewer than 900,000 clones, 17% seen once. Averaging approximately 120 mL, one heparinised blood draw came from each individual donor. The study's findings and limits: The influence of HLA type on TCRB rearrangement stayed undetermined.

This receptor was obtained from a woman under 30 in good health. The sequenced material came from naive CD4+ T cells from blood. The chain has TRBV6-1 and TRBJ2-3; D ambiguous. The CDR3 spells CASSPGRLTDTQYF. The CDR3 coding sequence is TGTGCCAGCAGCCCCGGTCGTCTCACAGATACGCAGTATTTT.